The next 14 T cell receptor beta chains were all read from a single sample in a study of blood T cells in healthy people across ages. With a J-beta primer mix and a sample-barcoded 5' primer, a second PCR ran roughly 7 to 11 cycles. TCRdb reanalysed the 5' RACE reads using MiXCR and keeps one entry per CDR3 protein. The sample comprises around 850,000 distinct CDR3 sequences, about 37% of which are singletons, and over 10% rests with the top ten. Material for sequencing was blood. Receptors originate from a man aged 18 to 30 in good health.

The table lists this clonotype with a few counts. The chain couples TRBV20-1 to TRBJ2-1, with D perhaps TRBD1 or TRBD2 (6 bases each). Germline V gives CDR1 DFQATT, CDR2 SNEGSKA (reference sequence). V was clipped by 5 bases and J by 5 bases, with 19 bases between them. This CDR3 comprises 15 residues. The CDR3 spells CSAGGGANRNNEQFF. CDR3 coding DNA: TGCAGTGCTGGGGGCGGGGCCAACCGCAACAATGAGCAGTTCTTC.

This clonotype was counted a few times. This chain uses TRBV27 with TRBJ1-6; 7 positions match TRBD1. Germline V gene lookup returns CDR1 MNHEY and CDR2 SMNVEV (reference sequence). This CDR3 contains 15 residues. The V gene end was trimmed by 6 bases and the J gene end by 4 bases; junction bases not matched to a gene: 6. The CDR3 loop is CASSTGTVYNSPLHF. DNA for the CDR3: TGTGCCAGCAGCACCGGGACAGTATATAATTCACCCCTCCACTTT.

CDR3 sequence (DNA): TGCGCCAGCAGCCTTTCAAGGGGGGCCAGGAACTATGGCTACACCTTC. Translated, it gives CASSLSRGARNYGYTF. The chain recombines TRBV4-3 with TRBJ1-2; D may be TRBD1 (6 bases). The V gene lost 4 bases and the J gene lost 2 bases, with 17 bases spanning the gap. This CDR3 has 16 amino acids. CDR1 and CDR2 from the germline V gene are LGHNA and YSLEER.

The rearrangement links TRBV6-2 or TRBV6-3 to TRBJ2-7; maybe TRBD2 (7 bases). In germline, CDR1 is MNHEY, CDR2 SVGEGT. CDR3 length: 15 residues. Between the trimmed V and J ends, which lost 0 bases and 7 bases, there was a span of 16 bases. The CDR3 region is CASSYSGGVLDEQYF. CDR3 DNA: TGTGCCAGCAGTTACTCAGGGGGGGTTTTGGATGAGCAGTACTTC.

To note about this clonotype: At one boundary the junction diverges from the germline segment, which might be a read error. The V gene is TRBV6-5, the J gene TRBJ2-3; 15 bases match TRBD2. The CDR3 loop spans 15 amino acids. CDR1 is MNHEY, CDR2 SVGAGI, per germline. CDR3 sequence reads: CASRRTSGGVNTPYF. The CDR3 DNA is TGTGCCAGCAGAAGGACTAGCGGGGGGGTTAATACGCCGTATTTT.

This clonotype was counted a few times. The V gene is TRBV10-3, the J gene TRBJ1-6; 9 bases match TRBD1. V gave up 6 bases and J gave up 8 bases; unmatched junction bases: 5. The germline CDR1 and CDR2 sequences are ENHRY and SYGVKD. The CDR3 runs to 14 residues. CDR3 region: CAISGTGPDSPLHF. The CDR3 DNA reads TGTGCCATCAGCGGGACAGGGCCGGATTCACCCCTCCACTTT.

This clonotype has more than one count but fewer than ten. The CDR3 coding sequence is TGTGCCAGCAGCAAAGGACCGGGCCAAAGGGTGGACGAGCAGTACTTC. It codes for CASSKGPGQRVDEQYF. V usage is TRBV5-5 and J usage is TRBJ2-7; D remains ambiguous. Germline V gene data show CDR1 as SGHKS and CDR2 as YYEKEE (reference sequence). The length of the CDR3 is 16 residues. V was cut by 4 bases and J by 5 bases, with 22 bases left in between.

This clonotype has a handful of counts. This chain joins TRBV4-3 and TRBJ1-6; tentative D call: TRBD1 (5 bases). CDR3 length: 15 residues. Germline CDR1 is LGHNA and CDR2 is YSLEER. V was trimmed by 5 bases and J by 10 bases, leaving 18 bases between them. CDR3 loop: CASSATRGVRSPLHF. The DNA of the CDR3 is TGCGCCAGCAGCGCTACACGGGGGGTTAGGTCACCCCTCCACTTT.

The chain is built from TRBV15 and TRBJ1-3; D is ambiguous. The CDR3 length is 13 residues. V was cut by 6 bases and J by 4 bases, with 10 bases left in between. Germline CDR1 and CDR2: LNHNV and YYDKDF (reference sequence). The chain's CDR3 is CATRIGAGNTIYF. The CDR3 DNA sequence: TGTGCCACCAGGATAGGCGCGGGAAACACCATATATTTT.

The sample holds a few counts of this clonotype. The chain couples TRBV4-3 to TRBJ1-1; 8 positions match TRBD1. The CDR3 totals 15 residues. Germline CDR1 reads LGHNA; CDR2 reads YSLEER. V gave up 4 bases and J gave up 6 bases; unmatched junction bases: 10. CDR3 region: CASSPQLDRDAEAFF. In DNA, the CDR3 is TGCGCCAGCAGCCCTCAATTGGACAGGGATGCTGAAGCTTTCTTT.

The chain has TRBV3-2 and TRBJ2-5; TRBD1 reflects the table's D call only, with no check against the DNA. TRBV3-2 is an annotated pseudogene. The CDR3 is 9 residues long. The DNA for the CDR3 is TGTGCCAGCGGATCGACAGGGTACTTC. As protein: CASGSTGYF.

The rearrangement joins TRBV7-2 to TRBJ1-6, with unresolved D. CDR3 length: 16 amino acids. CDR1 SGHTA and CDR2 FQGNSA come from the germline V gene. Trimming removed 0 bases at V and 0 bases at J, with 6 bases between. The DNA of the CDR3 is TGTGCCAGCAGCTTAGCCGGGATCTCCTATAATTCACCCCTCCACTTT. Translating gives CASSLAGISYNSPLHF.

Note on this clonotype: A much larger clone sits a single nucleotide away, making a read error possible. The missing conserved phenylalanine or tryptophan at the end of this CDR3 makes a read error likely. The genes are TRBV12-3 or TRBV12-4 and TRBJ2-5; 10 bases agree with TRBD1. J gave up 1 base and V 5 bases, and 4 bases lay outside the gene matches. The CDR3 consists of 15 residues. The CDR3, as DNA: TGTGCCAGCAGTGGAAGGACAGGGGGCCAAGAGACCCAGTACTAC. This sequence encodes CASSGRTGGQETQYY.

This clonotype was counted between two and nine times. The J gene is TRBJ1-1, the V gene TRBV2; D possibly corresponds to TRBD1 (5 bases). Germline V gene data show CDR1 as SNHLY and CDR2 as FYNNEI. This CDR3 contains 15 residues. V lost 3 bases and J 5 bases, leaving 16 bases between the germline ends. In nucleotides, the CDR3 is TGTGCCAGCAGTGAGGTAGCAGGGAGGGTGACTGAAGCTTTCTTT. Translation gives CASSEVAGRVTEAFF.